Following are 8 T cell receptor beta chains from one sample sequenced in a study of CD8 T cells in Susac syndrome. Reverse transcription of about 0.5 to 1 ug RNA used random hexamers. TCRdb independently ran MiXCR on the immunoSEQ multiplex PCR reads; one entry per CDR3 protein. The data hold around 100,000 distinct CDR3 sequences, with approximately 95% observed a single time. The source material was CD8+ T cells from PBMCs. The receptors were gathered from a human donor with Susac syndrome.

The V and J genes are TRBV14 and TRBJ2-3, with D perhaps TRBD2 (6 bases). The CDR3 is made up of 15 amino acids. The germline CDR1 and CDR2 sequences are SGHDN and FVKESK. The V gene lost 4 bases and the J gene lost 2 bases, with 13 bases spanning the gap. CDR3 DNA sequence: TGTGCCAGCAGCCGGCAACTAGCAGCCACAGATACGCAGTATTTT. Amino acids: CASSRQLAATDTQYF.

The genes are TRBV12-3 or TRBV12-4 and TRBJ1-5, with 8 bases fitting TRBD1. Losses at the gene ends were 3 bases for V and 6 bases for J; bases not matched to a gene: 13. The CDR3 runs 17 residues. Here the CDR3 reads CASSLRAGGVGSQPQHF. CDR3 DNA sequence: TGTGCCAGCAGTTTGAGGGCAGGGGGCGTGGGCAGTCAGCCCCAGCATTTT.

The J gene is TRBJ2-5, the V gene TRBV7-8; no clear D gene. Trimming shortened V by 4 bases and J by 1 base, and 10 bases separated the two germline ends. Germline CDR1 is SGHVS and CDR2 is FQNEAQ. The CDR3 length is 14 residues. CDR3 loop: CASSSRGIQETQYF. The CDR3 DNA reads TGTGCCAGCAGCTCCCGAGGTATCCAAGAGACCCAGTACTTC.

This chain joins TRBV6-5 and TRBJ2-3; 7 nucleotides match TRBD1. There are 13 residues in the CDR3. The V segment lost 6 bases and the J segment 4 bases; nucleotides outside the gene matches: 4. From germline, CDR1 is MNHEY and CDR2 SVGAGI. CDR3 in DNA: TGTGCCAGCAGCATCCAGGGGGCAGATACGCAGTATTTT. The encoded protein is CASSIQGADTQYF.

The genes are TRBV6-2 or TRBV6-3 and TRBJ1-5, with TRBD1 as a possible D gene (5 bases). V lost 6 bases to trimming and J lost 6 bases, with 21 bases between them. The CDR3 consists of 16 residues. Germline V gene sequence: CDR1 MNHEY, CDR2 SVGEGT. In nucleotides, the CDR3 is TGTGCCAGCAGCTGGACCGCGGGGGGGGTCACTCAGCCCCAGCATTTT. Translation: CASSWTAGGVTQPQHF.

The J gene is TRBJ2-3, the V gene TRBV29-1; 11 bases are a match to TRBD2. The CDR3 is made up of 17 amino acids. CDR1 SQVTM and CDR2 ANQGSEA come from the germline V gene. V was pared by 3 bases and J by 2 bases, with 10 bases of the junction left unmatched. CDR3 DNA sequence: TGCAGCGTTGACAAAAGGCGGGGACTAGCGGTCACAGATACGCAGTATTTT. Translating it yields CSVDKRRGLAVTDTQYF.

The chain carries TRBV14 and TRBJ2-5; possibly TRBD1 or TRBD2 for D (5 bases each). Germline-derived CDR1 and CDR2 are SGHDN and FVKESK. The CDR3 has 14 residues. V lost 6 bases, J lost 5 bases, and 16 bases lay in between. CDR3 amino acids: CASSFGQGRETQYF. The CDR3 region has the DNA TGTGCCAGCAGTTTTGGCCAGGGACGCGAGACCCAGTACTTC.

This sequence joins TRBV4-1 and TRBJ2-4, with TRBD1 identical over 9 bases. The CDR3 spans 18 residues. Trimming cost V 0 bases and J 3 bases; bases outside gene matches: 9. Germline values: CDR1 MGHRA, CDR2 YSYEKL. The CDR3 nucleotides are TGCGCCAGCAGCCAAGATCAAGGGACAGGGACCAACAAAAACATTCAGTACTTC. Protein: CASSQDQGTGTNKNIQYF.